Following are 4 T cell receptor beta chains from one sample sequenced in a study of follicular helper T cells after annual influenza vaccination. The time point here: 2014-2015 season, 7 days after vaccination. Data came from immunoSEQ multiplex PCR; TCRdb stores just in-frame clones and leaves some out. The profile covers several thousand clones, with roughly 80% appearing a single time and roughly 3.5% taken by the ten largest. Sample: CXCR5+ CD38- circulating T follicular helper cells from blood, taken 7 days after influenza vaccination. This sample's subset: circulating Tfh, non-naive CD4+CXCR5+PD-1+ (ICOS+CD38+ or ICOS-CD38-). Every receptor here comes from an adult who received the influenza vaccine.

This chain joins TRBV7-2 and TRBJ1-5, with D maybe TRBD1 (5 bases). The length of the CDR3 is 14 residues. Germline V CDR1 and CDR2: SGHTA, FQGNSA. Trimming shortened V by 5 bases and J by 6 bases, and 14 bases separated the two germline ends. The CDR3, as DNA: TGTGCCAGCAGCCCTGGACATTTTCGTCAGCCCCAGCATTTT. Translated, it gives CASSPGHFRQPQHF.

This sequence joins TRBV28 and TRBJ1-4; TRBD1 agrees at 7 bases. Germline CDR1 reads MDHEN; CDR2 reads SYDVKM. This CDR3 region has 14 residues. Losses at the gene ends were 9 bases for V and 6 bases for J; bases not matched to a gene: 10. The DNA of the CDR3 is TGTGCCAGTGCTACAGGGGCGGCCTATGAAAAACTGTTTTTT. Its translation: CASATGAAYEKLFF.

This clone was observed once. DNA of the CDR3: TGTGCCAGCAGTTCGCGGAGCTCTGGGGCCAACGTCCTGACTTTC. It codes for CASSSRSSGANVLTF. The rearrangement joins TRBV6-6 to TRBJ2-6; no definite D call. The germline gives CDR1 MNHNY, CDR2 SVGAGI (reference sequence). V was trimmed by 4 bases and J by 0 bases, leaving 7 bases between them. There are 15 residues in the CDR3.

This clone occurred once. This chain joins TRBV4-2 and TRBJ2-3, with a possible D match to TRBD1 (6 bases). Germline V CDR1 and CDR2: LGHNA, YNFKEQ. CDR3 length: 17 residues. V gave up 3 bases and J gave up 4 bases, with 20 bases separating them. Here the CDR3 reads CASSHIGGQRAADTQYF. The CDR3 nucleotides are TGTGCCAGCAGCCATATAGGAGGACAGAGGGCGGCAGATACGCAGTATTTT.